The present T cell receptor beta chain was sequenced within a study of PD-L1 blockade in urothelial cancer (dated by TCRdb to between 2016 and 2019). In terms of the full investigation: All patients started therapy in the mid-2010s and received atezolizumab 1,200 mg intravenously every 3 weeks. Durable clinical benefit meant progression-free survival longer than 6 months, and TCR features were also tested against progression-free and overall survival. In the same patients who had TCR sequencing, pretreatment tumors also underwent whole exome sequencing and RNA sequencing. About 90% of the 29 patients were males with bladder-origin urothelial cancer, and about 65% of the 29 reported a prior smoking history. Blood samples gave a median of around 140,000 T cells and 80,000 or so unique TCRs, with a median clonality of 0.080. TCR sequencing covered pretreatment tumor samples and matched, serially collected peripheral blood taken before and after atezolizumab treatment. The study, an exploratory multi-omic analysis, examined somatic, immune and clinical correlates of response to PD-L1 blockade with atezolizumab in urothelial cancer. Pretreatment blood TCR-seq was available for twenty-nine patients, at least one posttreatment blood collection was obtained for around 25 patients, and tumor TCR-seq was available for around 25 patients. Roughly 10 patients reached durable clinical benefit, while some 20 patients did not. Patients had an ECOG performance status of 0 or 1 and had received between 0 and 3 prior chemotherapy regimens. Blood samples were analyzed at 3 weeks after treatment start (second dose) and at 6 weeks after treatment start. The research as a whole found: Because the sample size was small (n of about 29) and many exploratory analyses were performed, the results are intended to be hypothesis-generating. A pretreatment peripheral blood TCR clonality below the median was linked to improved progression-free and overall survival. Among patients with durable benefit, tumor-associated TCR clones showed greater expansion in peripheral blood 3 weeks after treatment started (n ≈ 22, p = 0.022).

Each PCR received spiked-in synthetic TCR analog templates so that absolute template abundance could be estimated from read counts. Using the immunoSEQ assay, TCRbeta CDR3 regions were amplified from genomic DNA with bias-controlled V and J gene primers. Rearranged TCRbeta segments were sequenced at approximately 20X coverage. From the authors' description of their analysis: Sequencing errors were corrected by clustering, and CDR3s were annotated against IMGT so that V, D and J genes could be assigned. Downstream analyses used only productive TCRbeta rearrangements, leaving out any out-of-frame or stop-codon sequences. Clonality was calculated as one minus the Shannon entropy normalized by the log of the number of unique productive sequences. Clones differing between time points or between blood and tumor were identified using Fisher's exact test with Benjamini-Hochberg correction, with an adjusted p below 0.01 applied as the threshold. Drawn from immuneACCESS, this table holds only the in-frame rearrangements with V and J called that TCRdb kept. Clones are partly lost; checked studies trace under half to an unresolved V gene and leave the rest unexplained. That table gives V, J and clone size, and the DNA gave D and trimming. In this sample the table shows approximately 50,000 clones, approximately 79% of which occur a single time. The ten largest account for around 3.1% of the sample.

The time point label on this specimen signifies: pretreatment peripheral blood. A cohort of about 27 patients with locally advanced or metastatic urothelial carcinoma, treated at Memorial Sloan Kettering on a trial protocol, was included. Peripheral blood mononuclear cells were collected pretreatment and during treatment, with between 1 and 8 total time points per patient. The Qiagen DNeasy Blood extraction kit was used to purify genomic DNA from total PBMCs and from tumor samples. PBMCs were collected pretreatment and during treatment and were isolated and stored as previously described. CDR3 length: 15 amino acids, cysteine to phenylalanine. Kept here is only the CDR3 DNA, which spans 45 bases and is read in frame from base 1. V is cut back by 1 base and J by 0 bases, with 4 bases in the junction unmatched. The germline V gene provides CDR1 SGHRS and CDR2 YFSETQ. This clone showed up just a few times. The antigen it recognizes is unknown. Per-base quality was not reported, and no clone a single base away is much larger than it.

This material consisted of PBMCs, taken around atezolizumab (anti-PD-L1) treatment. This clonotype originated in a man between 65 and 85 years old with urothelial cancer. Rearrangement joined TRBV5-1 to TRBJ2-7; TRBD1 lines up with 7 middle nucleotides. In nucleotide form, the sequence is TGCGCCAGCAGCTTGTCGACAGGGAACTCCTACGAGCAGTACTTC. Translated, this gives CASSLSTGNSYEQYF. The CDR3 plus the reference TRBV5-1 and TRBJ2-7 genes for the other parts give the full variable domain: KAGVTQTPRYLIKTRGQQVTLSCSPISGHRSVSWYQQTPGQGLQFLFEYFSETQRNKGNFPGRFSGRQFSNSRSEMNVSTLELGDSALYLCASSLSTGNSYEQYFGPGTRLTVT.